This T cell receptor beta chain was obtained from a study of post-analysis software for immune sequencing data. Details on this clonotype: Its specificity is unknown.

Findings and limits, study-wide: Elevated frequency relative to controls characterized a handful of TRBV segments in patients, TRBV5-6, TRBV5-1 and TRBV20-1 among them.

Tagging with unique molecular identifiers was a feature of the TCR beta cDNA libraries. TCRdb re-analysed the PCR reads in MiXCR, keeping a single row per CDR3 protein. The sample shows about 540,000 distinct CDR3 sequences, less than 40% of them seen only once. Germline-derived CDR1 and CDR2 are PRHDT and FYEKMQ (reference sequence). The CDR3 runs 15 residues. The V gene lost 5 bases and the J gene lost 5 bases, with 18 bases spanning the gap. The J gene is TRBJ2-5, the V gene TRBV13, with D tentatively TRBD2 (6 bases). The sequencing sample was made of blood. This TCR derives from a girl aged 2-17 years with multiple sclerosis. CDR3 bases: TGTGCCAGCAGCATTCGGGACGGACGGGGGGAGACCCAGTACTTC. It yields the protein CASSIRDGRGETQYF.